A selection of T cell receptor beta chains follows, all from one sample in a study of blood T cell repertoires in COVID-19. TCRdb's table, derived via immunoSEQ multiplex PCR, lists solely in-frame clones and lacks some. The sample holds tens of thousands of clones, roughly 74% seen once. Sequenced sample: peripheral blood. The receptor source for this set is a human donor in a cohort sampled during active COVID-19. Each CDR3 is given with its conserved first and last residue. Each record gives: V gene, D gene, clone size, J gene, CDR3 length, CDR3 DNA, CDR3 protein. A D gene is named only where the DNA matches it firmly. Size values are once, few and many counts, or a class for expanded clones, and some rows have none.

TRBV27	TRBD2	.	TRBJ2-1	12	TGTGCCAGCAGTTTAACTAGCGGCGAGCAGTTCTTC	CASSLTSGEQFF
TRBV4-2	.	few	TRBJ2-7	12	TGTGCCAGCAGCCAAGATTCGTTGGAGCAGTACTTC	CASSQDSLEQYF
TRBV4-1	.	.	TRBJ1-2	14	TGCGCCAGCAGCCTACGGGAGAGGACGGACGGCTACACCTTC	CASSLRERTDGYTF
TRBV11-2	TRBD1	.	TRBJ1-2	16	TGTGCCAGCAGCCGCACGGGGATTGACAGGGGTGGGGGCTACACCTTC	CASSRTGIDRGGGYTF
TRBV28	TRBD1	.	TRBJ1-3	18	TGTGCCAGCAGTTTAGCCAGGGGGTCATTCTTAGACGGAAACACCATATATTTT	CASSLARGSFLDGNTIYF
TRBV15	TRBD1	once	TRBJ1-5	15	TGTGCCACCAGCAGGGATACAGGGGCTAATCAGCCCCAGCATTTT	CATSRDTGANQPQHF
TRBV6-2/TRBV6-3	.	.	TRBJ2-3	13	TGTGCCAGCAGTTACTCGTGGCCGGATACGCAGTATTTT	CASSYSWPDTQYF
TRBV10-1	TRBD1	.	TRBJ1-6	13	TGCGCCAGCAGTCCGGACAGGGACTCACCCCTCCACTTT	CASSPDRDSPLHF
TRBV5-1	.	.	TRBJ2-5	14	TGCGCCAGCAGCTTACCCCTCCAGGGGGAGACCCAGTACTTC	CASSLPLQGETQYF
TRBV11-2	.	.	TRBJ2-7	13	TGTGCCAGCAGCTTTACGCCACAATACGAGCAGTACTTC	CASSFTPQYEQYF
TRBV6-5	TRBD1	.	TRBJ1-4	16	TGTGCCAGCAGTTACACTTCGGGACAGGGGGCTGAAAAACTGTTTTTT	CASSYTSGQGAEKLFF
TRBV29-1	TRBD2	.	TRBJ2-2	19	TGCAGCGTTGAAGATCCGCGCGGTGCGGGCGGGAGATACACCGGGGAGCTGTTTTTT	CSVEDPRGAGGRYTGELFF
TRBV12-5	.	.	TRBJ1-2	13	TGTGCTAGTGGTTCGGACAGTAACTATGGCTACACCTTC	CASGSDSNYGYTF
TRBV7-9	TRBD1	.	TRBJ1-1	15	TGTGCCAGCAGCTCGCGACAGGGGGCGCGTACTGAAGCTTTCTTT	CASSSRQGARTEAFF
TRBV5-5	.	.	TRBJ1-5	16	TGTGCCAGCAGCATTGTTGGGGGCCTGGGCAATCAGCCCCAGCATTTT	CASSIVGGLGNQPQHF
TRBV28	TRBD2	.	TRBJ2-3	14	TGTGCCAGCAAGGGCGGGAGGGCGACAGATACGCAGTATTTT	CASKGGRATDTQYF
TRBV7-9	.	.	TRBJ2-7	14	TGTGCCAGCAGCCCGACAGTGAACTCCTACGAGCAGTACTTC	CASSPTVNSYEQYF
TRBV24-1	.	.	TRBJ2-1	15	TGTGCCACCAGTGATGGATCGAGTGGTAGCTCTGAGCAGTTCTTC	CATSDGSSGSSEQFF
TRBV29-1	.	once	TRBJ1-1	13	TGCAGCTCTCAGGGGTCCGGAGGCACTGAAGCTTTCTTT	CSSQGSGGTEAFF
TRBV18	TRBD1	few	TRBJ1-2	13	TGTGCCAGCTCCGTACAGGGGGTGGATGGCTACACCTTC	CASSVQGVDGYTF
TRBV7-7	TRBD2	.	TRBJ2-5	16	TGTGCTAGCAGCTTAGTAGGAGCGGGAGGACAAGAGACCCAGTACTTC	CASSLVGAGGQETQYF
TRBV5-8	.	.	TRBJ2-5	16	TGTGCCAGCAGCCCCGGTATCTTCAGGTATCAAGAGACCCAGTACTTC	CASSPGIFRYQETQYF
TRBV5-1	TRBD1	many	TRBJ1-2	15	TGCGCCAGCAGCTTGATACAGGGGTCTAACTATGGCTACACCTTC	CASSLIQGSNYGYTF
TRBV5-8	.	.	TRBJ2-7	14	TGTGCCAGCAGCAATCTAGCTGGAAGCTACGAGCAGTACTTC	CASSNLAGSYEQYF
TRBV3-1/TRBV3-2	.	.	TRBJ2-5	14	TGTGCCAGCAGCGAAGATTTGGTGCGAGAGACCCAGTACTTC	CASSEDLVRETQYF
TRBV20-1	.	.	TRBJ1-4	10	TGCAGTGCTAGGTGGGGAGGACTGTTTTTT	CSARWGGLFF
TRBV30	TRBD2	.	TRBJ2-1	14	TGTGCCTGGAGTGATGCGGGGGTGTACAATGAGCAGTTCTTC	CAWSDAGVYNEQFF
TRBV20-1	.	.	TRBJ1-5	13	TGCAGTGCTAGTTCCAAGGCAGGGGCAGCCCAGCATTTT	CSASSKAGAAQHF
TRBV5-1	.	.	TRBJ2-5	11	TGCGCCAGCAGCTTCCGGGAGACCCAGTACTTC	CASSFRETQYF
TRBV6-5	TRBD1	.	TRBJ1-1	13	TGTGCCAGCAGTTACGACAGGGGTACTGAAGCTTTCTTT	CASSYDRGTEAFF
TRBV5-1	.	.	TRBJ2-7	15	TGCGCCAGCAGCCTGGACGGTCAGGGCCGCTACGAGCAGTACTTC	CASSLDGQGRYEQYF
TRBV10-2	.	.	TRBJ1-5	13	TGCGCCAGCAGTGATAGGGGGAATCAGCCCCAGCATTTT	CASSDRGNQPQHF
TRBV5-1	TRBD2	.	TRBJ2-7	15	TGCGCCAGCAGCTTGCAGGCTAGCGGGAGTTACGAGCAGTACTTC	CASSLQASGSYEQYF
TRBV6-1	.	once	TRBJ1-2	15	TGTGCCAGCAGTGAAGTGGGGAGGGGGGAGAATGGCTACACCTTC	CASSEVGRGENGYTF
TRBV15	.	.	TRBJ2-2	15	TGTGCCACCAGCAGAGTGTTAGCGAACACCGGGGAGCTGTTTTTT	CATSRVLANTGELFF
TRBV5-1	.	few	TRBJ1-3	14	TGCGCCAGCAGCCCCGGAGGTTCTGGAAACACCATATATTTT	CASSPGGSGNTIYF
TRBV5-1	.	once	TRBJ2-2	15	TGCGCCAGCAGCTTGGTTCAGACGAACACCGGGGAGCTGTTTTTT	CASSLVQTNTGELFF
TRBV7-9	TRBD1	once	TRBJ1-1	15	TGTGCCAGCAGCTTAGTTACAGGGGGCCCCACTGAAGCTTTCTTT	CASSLVTGGPTEAFF
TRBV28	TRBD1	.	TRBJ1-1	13	TGTGCCAGCAGACCAGGGGGCTCTGGGGGAGCTTTCTTT	CASRPGGSGGAFF
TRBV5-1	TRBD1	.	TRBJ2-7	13	TGCGCCAGCAGCTCCAGACAGGGTTACGAGCAGTACTTC	CASSSRQGYEQYF
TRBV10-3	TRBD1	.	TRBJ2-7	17	TGTGCCATCAGTGAGTCGACTCAAGGACAGGAGGCCTACGAGCAGTACTTC	CAISESTQGQEAYEQYF
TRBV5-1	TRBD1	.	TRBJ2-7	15	TGCGCCAGCAGCTTGTTTTGGACAGGGGCCTACGAGCAGTACTTC	CASSLFWTGAYEQYF
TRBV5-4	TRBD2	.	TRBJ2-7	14	TGTGCCAGCAGCTTGACTAGCGGGAGAAACGAGCAGTACTTC	CASSLTSGRNEQYF
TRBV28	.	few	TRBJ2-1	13	TGTGCCAGCAGACTAGCTAACGACAATGAGCAGTTCTTC	CASRLANDNEQFF
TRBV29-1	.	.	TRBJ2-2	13	TGCAGCGCTGACAAACAGGGCACCGGGGAGCTGTTTTTT	CSADKQGTGELFF